The next 19 T cell receptor beta chains were all read from a single sample in a study of T cells after yellow fever vaccination. TCRdb analysed the 5' RACE reads with MiXCR anew, one entry per CDR3 protein. Among about 320,000 distinct CDR3 sequences listed, about 11% were seen once. The source material was CD4+ T cells sorted from PBMCs, sampled 45 days after the yellow fever booster vaccination. These receptor sequences come from a young man who received the YFV17D yellow fever vaccine.

This chain connects TRBV12-3 or TRBV12-4 to TRBJ1-5; unclear D gene. The CDR3 loop spans 14 amino acids. The V gene lost 4 bases and the J gene lost 6 bases, with 13 bases spanning the gap. CDR3 nucleotides: TGTGCCAGCAGTTCCCAGGCGGCCAGTCAGCCCCAGCATTTT. Translating it yields CASSSQAASQPQHF.

The chain employs TRBV12-3 or TRBV12-4 and TRBJ2-5; 10 positions agree with TRBD2. V was pared by 5 bases and J by 4 bases, with 7 bases of the junction left unmatched. CDR3 length: 15 amino acids. CDR3 nucleotide sequence: TGTGCCAGCAGTAGATACTTAGCGGGGGGAGAGACCCAGTACTTC. Its translation: CASSRYLAGGETQYF.

The chain carries TRBV7-2 and TRBJ2-3, with TRBD2 identical over 16 bases. Germline V gives CDR1 SGHTA, CDR2 FQGNSA. Unmatched junction bases numbered 9, after V lost 5 bases and J lost 4 bases. The CDR3 contains 18 residues. The CDR3 nucleotides are TGTGCCAGCAGCCGTGCGGGACTAGCGGGGGGGCGAGCAGATACGCAGTATTTT. Residues: CASSRAGLAGGRADTQYF.

V gene TRBV5-1 combines with J gene TRBJ1-1, with 8 bases aligning to TRBD1. CDR3 length: 15 residues. Per germline, CDR1 SGHRS and CDR2 YFSETQ. J lost 6 bases, V lost 5 bases, and 12 bases had no gene match. CDR3 in amino acids: CASSYQGAQVAEAFF. CDR3 DNA: TGCGCCAGCAGTTACCAGGGGGCCCAGGTCGCTGAAGCTTTCTTT.

This clonotype occurred a few times. The chain is built from TRBV10-3 and TRBJ2-3; 9 bases line up with TRBD1. V was pared by 2 bases and J by 4 bases, with 16 bases of the junction left unmatched. CDR3 length: 19 residues. Germline CDR1 ENHRY, CDR2 SYGVKD. CDR3 amino acids: CAISERNPGQGGRADTQYF. CDR3 DNA sequence: TGTGCCATCAGTGAGCGAAATCCGGGACAGGGAGGTCGTGCAGATACGCAGTATTTT.

This clonotype showed up just a few times. The J gene is TRBJ2-7, the V gene TRBV4-2; D is possibly TRBD2 (6 bases). The ends were cut back, 0 bases at V and 4 bases at J, with 10 bases in the middle. The germline V gene has CDR1 LGHNA and CDR2 YNFKEQ. The CDR3 sequence is 14 residues long. DNA for the CDR3: TGTGCCAGCAGCCAAGACCTCGGGGGATACGAGCAGTACTTC. Translating it yields CASSQDLGGYEQYF.

The J gene is TRBJ2-5, the V gene TRBV2, with 8 bases identical to TRBD1. CDR3 length: 15 amino acids. From germline, CDR1 is SNHLY and CDR2 FYNNEI. With 7 bases clipped from V and 4 bases from J, the junction kept 11 bases outside the gene matches. CDR3 amino acids: CASKDRGVYLETQYF. CDR3 DNA sequence: TGTGCCAGCAAAGACAGGGGCGTGTACCTAGAGACCCAGTACTTC.

The chain employs TRBV12-3 or TRBV12-4 and TRBJ1-1; D is undetermined. The CDR3 has 12 amino acids. V lost 3 bases and J 12 bases, leaving 14 bases between the germline ends. This chain's CDR3 is CASSFWAQRPFF. The CDR3 DNA sequence: TGTGCCAGCAGTTTTTGGGCACAGAGGCCTTTCTTT.

The chain combines TRBV12-3 or TRBV12-4 with TRBJ1-5; D is uncertain. V lost 2 bases to trimming and J lost 7 bases, with 12 bases between them. This CDR3 is 14 amino acids long. CDR3 nucleotides: TGTGCCAGCAGTTTAACCATCGTGGGACAGCCCCAGCATTTT. Translating it yields CASSLTIVGQPQHF.

Comment on this clonotype: An end of the junction does not agree with germline; a read error may underlie this. The chain combines TRBV27 with TRBJ2-2; no firm D call. Germline loops: CDR1 MNHEY, CDR2 SMNVEV (reference sequence). CDR3 length: 13 amino acids. The CDR3 bases are TGTGCCAGCTGTTTATGGAGTGGCGGGGAGCTGTTTTTT. Translated, it gives CASCLWSGGELFF.

This clonotype was found a few times. This chain uses TRBV29-1 with TRBJ1-5; 7 bases are shared with TRBD1. V gave up 4 bases and J gave up 1 base; unmatched junction bases: 7. Germline CDR1 is SQVTM and CDR2 is ANQGSEA. This CDR3 has 15 residues. The DNA of the CDR3 is TGCAGCGTTGTTCCGGCAGGGGGGAGCAATCAGCCCCAGCATTTT. Its protein is CSVVPAGGSNQPQHF. Using reference TRBV29-1 and TRBJ1-5 for the parts outside the CDR3, the full variable domain is SAVISQKPSRDICQRGTSLTIQCQVDSQVTMMFWYRQQPGQSLTLIATANQGSEATYESGFVIDKFPISRPNLTFSTLTVSNMSPEDSSIYLCSVVPAGGSNQPQHFGDGTRLSIL.

The chain has TRBV20-1 and TRBJ2-3; D gene uncertain. Germline CDR1 and CDR2: DFQATT and SNEGSKA (reference sequence). This CDR3 comprises 13 residues. Between the trimmed V and J ends, which lost 7 bases and 0 bases, there was a span of 11 bases. In nucleotides, the CDR3 is TGCAGTGTCCCTCCAGGAAGCACAGATACGCAGTATTTT. Translating it yields CSVPPGSTDTQYF.

A few counts support this clonotype. V is TRBV10-1 and J is TRBJ1-1; D unclear. Germline V gene lookup returns CDR1 WNHNN and CDR2 SYGVQD (reference sequence). V gave up 0 bases and J gave up 10 bases, with 12 bases separating them. The CDR3 is made up of 13 amino acids. The CDR3 bases are TGCGCCAGCAGTGAGTCGGGCAAATCGAGAGCTTTCTTT. It codes for CASSESGKSRAFF.

The rearrangement links TRBV5-1 to TRBJ1-2; D remains ambiguous. CDR1 is SGHRS and CDR2 is YFSETQ in the germline V gene. This CDR3 has 14 amino acids. Trimming took off 3 bases at V and 1 base at J, with 10 bases between the two ends. The CDR3 region is CASSSDGSNYGYTF. Written as DNA, the CDR3 is TGCGCCAGCAGCTCGGACGGAAGTAACTATGGCTACACCTTC.

This clonotype was seen many times. V usage is TRBV7-8 and J usage is TRBJ1-1; no clear D gene. Germline assignment: CDR1 SGHVS and CDR2 FQNEAQ. Trimming removed 3 bases at V and 5 bases at J, with 13 bases between. The CDR3 contains 14 residues. The CDR3 spells CASSLDPMGTEAFF. Written as DNA, the CDR3 is TGTGCCAGCAGCTTGGACCCCATGGGTACTGAAGCTTTCTTT.

The chain carries TRBV7-2 and TRBJ2-3; TRBD2 might be the D (5 bases). V lost 4 bases to trimming and J lost 2 bases, with 19 bases between them. CDR3 length: 17 residues. Germline V gene lookup returns CDR1 SGHTA and CDR2 FQGNSA. Here the CDR3 DNA reads TGTGCCAGCAGCTCCCCTTGGGAGCGGACCAACACAGATACGCAGTATTTT. Translating it yields CASSSPWERTNTDTQYF.

This clonotype was found a few times. This chain links TRBV7-8 with TRBJ1-4; D not certain. Per the germline V gene, CDR1 is SGHVS and CDR2 is FQNEAQ. V lost 5 bases, J lost 8 bases, and 18 bases lay in between. The CDR3 length is 15 residues. The CDR3 is CASSLRTLIGEKLFF. Written as DNA, the CDR3 is TGTGCCAGCAGCCTTCGGACGCTCATAGGGGAAAAACTGTTTTTT.

This clonotype appeared many times. V is TRBV12-3 or TRBV12-4 and J is TRBJ2-1; 9 bases align to TRBD2. Unmatched junction bases numbered 10, after V lost 6 bases and J lost 7 bases. The CDR3 loop spans 15 amino acids. The CDR3 bases are TGTGCCAGCAGGCTGCGGGGCGGGGGGGCGAATGAGCAGTTCTTC. Translated, it gives CASRLRGGGANEQFF.

This chain uses TRBV20-1 with TRBJ2-7; 8 bases match TRBD1. The V gene end was trimmed by 1 base and the J gene end by 6 bases; junction bases not matched to a gene: 5. CDR1 is DFQATT and CDR2 is SNEGSKA in the germline V gene (reference sequence). The CDR3 is made up of 13 amino acids. The CDR3: CSARATGGGEQYV. The CDR3, as DNA: TGCAGTGCTAGAGCCACAGGGGGAGGCGAGCAGTACGTC.